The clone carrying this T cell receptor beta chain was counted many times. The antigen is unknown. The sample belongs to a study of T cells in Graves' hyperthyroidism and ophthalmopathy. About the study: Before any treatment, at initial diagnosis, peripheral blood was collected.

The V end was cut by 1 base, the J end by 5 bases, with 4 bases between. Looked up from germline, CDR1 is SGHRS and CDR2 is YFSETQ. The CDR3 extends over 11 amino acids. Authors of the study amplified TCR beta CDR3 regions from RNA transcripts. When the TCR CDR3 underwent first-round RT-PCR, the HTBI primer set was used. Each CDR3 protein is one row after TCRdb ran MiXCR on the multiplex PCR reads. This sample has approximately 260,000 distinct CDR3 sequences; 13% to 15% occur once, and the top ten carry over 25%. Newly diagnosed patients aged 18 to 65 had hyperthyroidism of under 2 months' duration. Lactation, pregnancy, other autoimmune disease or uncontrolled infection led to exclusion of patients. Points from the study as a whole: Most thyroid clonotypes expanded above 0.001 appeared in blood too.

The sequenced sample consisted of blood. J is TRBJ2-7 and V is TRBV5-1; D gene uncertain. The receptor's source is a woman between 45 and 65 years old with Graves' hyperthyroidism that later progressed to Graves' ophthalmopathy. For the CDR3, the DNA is TGCGCCAGCAGCTTGTTCGACGAGCAGTACTTC. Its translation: CASSLFDEQYF.